One sample yielded the 24 T cell receptor beta chains listed below, sequenced in a study of shared clonotypes between healthy human individuals (dated by TCRdb to 2020 to 2022). Library creation used the immunoSEQ multiplex PCR assay. This immuneACCESS table, as held by TCRdb, lists in-frame sequences with V and J called but not all clones. Of the missing ones, under half trace to an unresolved V gene in checked studies; the others have no known cause. The sample contains about 2 million clones, roughly 95% of them found a single time. The top ten clonotypes cover 0.1% to 0.15% of the sample. Source material: naive CD4+ T cells sorted from blood. The sample's cell subset or site label is to be understood as: CD45RA+ positively selected. The receptors originated from a man in his late teens or twenties in good health.

Turning to this clone: The sample contains more than one DNA sequence encoding this CDR3. The chain carries TRBV18 and TRBJ2-7, with 10 bases fitting TRBD1. Germline V gene lookup returns CDR1 KGHSH and CDR2 LQKENI. The trim removed 3 bases at V and 6 bases at J, leaving 5 bases unmatched. The CDR3 covers 14 residues. The CDR3 loop is CASSPGTGVGEQYF. CDR3 sequence (DNA): TGTGCCAGCTCACCGGGGACAGGGGTTGGCGAGCAGTACTTC.

The V gene is TRBV5-1, the J gene TRBJ2-1, with a weak D call TRBD2 (6 bases). V was trimmed by 3 bases and J by 2 bases, leaving 12 bases between them. The CDR3 loop spans 15 amino acids. Germline CDR1 and CDR2: SGHRS and YFSETQ. The CDR3: CASSSGTLTYNEQFF. The CDR3 bases are TGCGCCAGCAGCTCAGGGACTTTAACCTACAATGAGCAGTTCTTC.

The chain is built from TRBV10-3 and TRBJ1-2; TRBD1 aligns across 10 bases. The V and J ends lost 7 bases and 6 bases, in that order; junction bases with no gene match: 2. The germline gives CDR1 ENHRY, CDR2 SYGVKD. This CDR3 spans 12 amino acids. The CDR3 DNA reads TGTGCCATCACCGGGACAGGGGATGGCTACACCTTC. This translates into CAITGTGDGYTF.

The chain combines TRBV7-2 with TRBJ2-7, with 8 positions matching TRBD1. Unmatched junction bases numbered 9, after V lost 2 bases and J lost 0 bases. CDR3 length: 17 residues. Germline V gives CDR1 SGHTA, CDR2 FQGNSA. CDR3 loop: CASSLYAGTGSSYEQYF. The CDR3 DNA is TGTGCCAGCAGCTTATATGCCGGGACAGGTAGCTCCTACGAGCAGTACTTC.

In the case of this clone: Other DNA sequences from this sample encode an identical CDR3 as well. This chain connects TRBV4-3 to TRBJ1-1; possible D gene TRBD1, 6 bases. Deletions cut 0 bases from V and 5 bases from J, with 13 bases between. Per germline, CDR1 LGHNA and CDR2 YSLEER. This CDR3 contains 15 residues. CDR3 region: CASSQEPGGNTEAFF. Written as DNA, the CDR3 is TGCGCCAGCAGCCAAGAACCGGGGGGCAATACTGAAGCTTTCTTT.

With regard to this clone: Other DNA sequences in the sample encode the same CDR3. The chain is built from TRBV10-2 and TRBJ2-3; 11 bases are a match to TRBD2. CDR1 and CDR2 from the germline V gene are WSHSY and SAAADI. Trimming at V came to 6 bases and at J to 0 bases, leaving 2 bases not matched to a gene. The CDR3 extends over 15 amino acids. This chain's CDR3 is CASRGTSGSTDTQYF. CDR3 sequence (DNA): TGCGCCAGCAGAGGGACTAGCGGTAGCACAGATACGCAGTATTTT.

V and J are TRBV6-1 and TRBJ2-2; D call uncertain. Deletions cut 7 bases from V and 6 bases from J, with 12 bases between. The germline V gene encodes CDR1 MNHNS and CDR2 SASEGT. The CDR3 is 13 residues long. The DNA of the CDR3 is TGTGCCAGCATGTTCTCGGGCGCCGGGGAGCTGTTTTTT. Protein: CASMFSGAGELFF.

This rearrangement joins TRBV4-1 to TRBJ2-4; TRBD1 agrees at 7 bases. CDR3 size: 17 residues. V lost 3 bases, J lost 0 bases, and 8 bases stayed unmatched. Per germline, CDR1 MGHRA and CDR2 YSYEKL. CDR3 bases: TGCGCCAGCAGCCAGGATCCCGGGACAGTAGCCAAAAACATTCAGTACTTC. This translates into CASSQDPGTVAKNIQYF.

The CDR3 DNA reads as TGTGCCAGTAGTTGGGCCTCCGGGACCTATCAGCCCCAGCATTTT. As protein: CASSWASGTYQPQHF. The J gene is TRBJ1-5, the V gene TRBV19; tentatively, D is TRBD1 (5 bases). The CDR3 sequence is 15 residues long. Germline CDR1 LNHDA, CDR2 SQIVND (reference sequence). Trimming removed 5 bases from V and 5 bases from J, with 16 bases in between.

This clone showed up just once. The chain combines TRBV10-3 with TRBJ1-2; TRBD1 matches at 7 bases. V shed 7 bases, J shed 0 bases, and the junction held 5 bases outside the gene matches. The CDR3 covers 14 residues. Germline CDR1 is ENHRY and CDR2 is SYGVKD. CDR3 DNA: TGTGCCATCAATTCAGGGGGAACTAACTATGGCTACACCTTC. Encoded protein: CAINSGGTNYGYTF.

This clone was observed a single time. This chain joins TRBV9 and TRBJ2-5; 11 bases agree with TRBD2. The CDR3 has 16 amino acids. Germline trimming cut 0 bases from V and 2 bases from J; bases unmatched to any gene: 3. Looked up from germline, CDR1 is SGDLS and CDR2 is YYNGEE. As DNA, the CDR3 is TGTGCCAGCAGCGTAGGACTAGCGGGATTACAAGAGACCCAGTACTTC. It yields the protein CASSVGLAGLQETQYF.

The chain joins TRBV2 to TRBJ1-2; 8 bases agree with TRBD1. The CDR3 sequence is 14 residues long. Germline V CDR1 and CDR2: SNHLY, FYNNEI. V lost 8 bases and J lost 4; bases outside the gene matches: 9. Written as DNA, the CDR3 is TGTGCCAGCGGAGGACAGGGTCTACTCTATGGCTACACCTTC. As protein: CASGGQGLLYGYTF.

A word on this clone: The identical CDR3 is also encoded by other nucleotide sequences in the sample. The chain employs TRBV7-9 and TRBJ2-3; D is ambiguous. Germline CDR1 SEHNR, CDR2 FQNEAQ (reference sequence). The CDR3 extends over 13 amino acids. The V end was cut by 3 bases, the J end by 0 bases, with 4 bases between. Here the CDR3 DNA reads TGTGCCAGCAGCTTGGGGAGCACAGATACGCAGTATTTT. Encoded protein: CASSLGSTDTQYF.

V is TRBV9 and J is TRBJ2-7; 9 bases are shared with TRBD2. This CDR3 has 16 residues. CDR1 SGDLS and CDR2 YYNGEE come from the germline V gene. Unmatched junction bases numbered 15, after V lost 4 bases and J lost 7 bases. CDR3 loop: CASSPPPAGGTEEQYF. The CDR3 DNA sequence: TGTGCCAGCAGCCCGCCCCCTGCGGGGGGGACTGAGGAGCAGTACTTC.

The chain recombines TRBV4-3 with TRBJ1-4; 7 bases are shared with TRBD1. This CDR3 contains 15 residues. V trimming: 4 bases; J trimming: 7 bases; junction bases outside the gene matches: 9. Germline V gene data show CDR1 as LGHNA and CDR2 as YSLEER. CDR3 loop: CASSLSRDSVEKLFF. The CDR3 region has the DNA TGCGCCAGCAGCCTGTCCCGGGACAGTGTTGAAAAACTGTTTTTT.

The V gene is TRBV7-2, the J gene TRBJ2-1; 14 positions agree with TRBD2. The CDR3 sequence is 15 residues long. From germline, CDR1 is SGHTA and CDR2 FQGNSA. J lost 8 bases, V lost 4 bases, and 4 bases had no gene match. CDR3 loop: CASSSGLAGVHEQFF. The CDR3 DNA reads as TGTGCCAGCAGCTCGGGACTAGCGGGAGTCCATGAGCAGTTCTTC.

The V gene is TRBV10-1, the J gene TRBJ2-6; maybe TRBD2 (6 bases). CDR3 length: 16 amino acids. Germline CDR1 and CDR2: WNHNN and SYGVQD (reference sequence). Trimming removed 6 bases at V and 0 bases at J, with 12 bases between. CDR3 coding DNA: TGCGCCAGCAGCCCGGAGGGAGGCTCTGGGGCCAACGTCCTGACTTTC. Encoded protein: CASSPEGGSGANVLTF.

This chain uses TRBV4-1 with TRBJ2-3; perhaps TRBD1 as D (6 bases). Trimming stripped 2 bases from V and 0 bases from J, with 12 bases between. Germline lookup yields CDR1 MGHRA and CDR2 YSYEKL. The CDR3 has 16 amino acids. The CDR3 spells CASSQPGQTSTDTQYF. The DNA for the CDR3 is TGCGCCAGCAGCCAACCCGGACAGACTAGCACAGATACGCAGTATTTT.

This chain connects TRBV10-2 to TRBJ1-5; the D is unclear. Trimming shortened V by 0 bases and J by 0 bases, and 18 bases separated the two germline ends. The germline V gene has CDR1 WSHSY and CDR2 SAAADI. The CDR3 runs 19 residues. The CDR3 sequence: CASSESPVLNGYSNQPQHF. CDR3 nucleotides: TGCGCCAGCAGTGAGTCCCCAGTTCTTAATGGATATAGCAATCAGCCCCAGCATTTT.

The chain uses TRBV29-1 and TRBJ2-3; a weak D match, TRBD2 (6 bases). The germline V gene encodes CDR1 SQVTM and CDR2 ANQGSEA. The length of the CDR3 is 11 residues. V was pared by 7 bases and J by 4 bases, with 9 bases between. The CDR3 nucleotides are TGCAGCGGACGGAGGGCAGATACGCAGTATTTT. Protein product: CSGRRADTQYF.

This clone was observed a single time. This chain links TRBV5-4 with TRBJ2-7, with 10 bases lining up with TRBD1. Unmatched junction bases numbered 9, after V lost 4 bases and J lost 2 bases. CDR1 and CDR2 from the germline V gene are SGHNT and YYREEE (reference sequence). The CDR3 is 16 amino acids. CDR3 amino acids: CASSQGDRGRTYEQYF. In DNA form, the CDR3 reads TGTGCCAGCAGCCAGGGAGACAGGGGGCGAACCTACGAGCAGTACTTC.

This clone has only a few counts. The same CDR3 can be traced to other DNA sequences in this sample. The chain carries TRBV5-1 and TRBJ2-2; maybe TRBD2 (6 bases). The CDR3 spans 16 residues. Trimming pared 0 bases from V and 2 bases from J, leaving 11 bases between. Germline V CDR1 and CDR2: SGHRS, YFSETQ. The CDR3 protein is CASSLGGTGNTGELFF. The CDR3, as DNA: TGCGCCAGCAGCTTGGGCGGGACTGGCAACACCGGGGAGCTGTTTTTT.

The chain joins TRBV2 to TRBJ2-7; D is unresolved. V dropped 7 bases and J dropped 2 bases, with 12 bases sitting between them. Germline CDR1 and CDR2: SNHLY and FYNNEI. The CDR3 loop spans 13 amino acids. CDR3 bases: TGTGCCAGCACTACGGACGGTCCCTACGAGCAGTACTTC. It codes for CASTTDGPYEQYF.

This clone was seen a few times. The chain has TRBV7-2 and TRBJ1-2, with no clear D. Germline assignment: CDR1 SGHTA and CDR2 FQGNSA. V was shortened by 1 base and J by 5 bases, with 8 bases between the two germline ends. The CDR3 sequence is 13 residues long. The CDR3 sequence is CASSLDRMYGYTF. As DNA, the CDR3 is TGTGCCAGCAGCTTAGATCGGATGTATGGCTACACCTTC.